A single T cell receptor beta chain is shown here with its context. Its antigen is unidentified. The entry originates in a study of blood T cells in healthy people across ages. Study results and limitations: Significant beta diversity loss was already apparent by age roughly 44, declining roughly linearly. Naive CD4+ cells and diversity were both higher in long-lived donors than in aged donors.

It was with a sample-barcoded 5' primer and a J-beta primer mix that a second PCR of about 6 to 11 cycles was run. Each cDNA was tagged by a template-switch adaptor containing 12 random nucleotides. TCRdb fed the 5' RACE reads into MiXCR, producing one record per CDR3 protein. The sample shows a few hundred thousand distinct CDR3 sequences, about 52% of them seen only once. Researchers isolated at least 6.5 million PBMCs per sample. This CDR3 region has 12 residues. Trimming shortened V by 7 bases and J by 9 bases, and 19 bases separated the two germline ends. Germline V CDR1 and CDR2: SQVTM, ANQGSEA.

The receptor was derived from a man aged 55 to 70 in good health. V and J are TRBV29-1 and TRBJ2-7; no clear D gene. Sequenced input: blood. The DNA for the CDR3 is TGCAGCGGGGGTCTTGCCCTTGACCGGCAGTACTTC. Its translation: CSGGLALDRQYF.